This T cell receptor beta chain was captured in a study of cytomegalovirus exposure and HLA in healthy donors. The V and J ends lost 6 bases and 0 bases respectively, with 20 bases between them. Germline-derived CDR1 and CDR2 are MDHEN and SYDVKM. CDR3 size: 17 residues. Regarding this clone: No antigen is known for it.

Study results and limitations: No immune exposure information besides CMV serostatus was available. Sequencing likely generated an artifact that appeared as a cluster of highly shared sequence variants. Most TCR beta V segments were productive about 87% or about 30% of the time in an earlier analysis.

13 Jbeta primers and 60 Vbeta primers were used for the PCR. TCRdb's copy holds only in-frame clones and misses some; the assay was immunoSEQ multiplex PCR. This table holds approximately 150,000 clones. Sequencing was done on a sample of PBMCs. V and J are TRBV28 and TRBJ2-5; tentatively, D is TRBD1 (6 bases). The sequence was obtained from a woman between 50 and 59 years old in good health and CMV-seronegative. In DNA, the CDR3 is TGTGCCAGCAGCCCTGGCTTCGGACAGCCGTACCAAGAGACCCAGTACTTC. Translation: CASSPGFGQPYQETQYF.